The clone carrying this T cell receptor (beta chain) was detected only once. CDR1 is SQVTM and CDR2 is ANQGSEA in the germline V gene. With 6 bases removed from V and 11 bases from J, the gap between germline ends came to 13 bases. This CDR3 contains 10 residues. These data belong to a study of cytomegalovirus exposure and HLA in healthy donors. Study summary: Approximately 81% of 350 to 400 genotyped donors fell in the Caucasian-associated ancestry cluster.

The study ran its PCR with 60 Vbeta and 13 Jbeta primers. Per the original data handling: In a later analysis, the count reached about 80 million unique TCR beta chains, with around 11 million shared. Sequencing used immunoSEQ multiplex PCR; TCRdb keeps in-frame clones, though not all of them. The V and J calls and clone size were taken over from that table, and D and trimming were inferred from the DNA. The table has 120,000 or so clones, about 83% seen once. V gene TRBV29-1 combines with J gene TRBJ1-1, with no clear D. This TCR was sampled from a woman aged 40 to 50 in good health and CMV-seropositive. The source material was PBMCs. Here the CDR3 reads CSVGREAAFF. DNA for the CDR3: TGCAGCGTCGGGAGGGAAGCCGCTTTCTTT.